This T cell receptor (beta chain) was sequenced during a study of OX40 agonist ivuxolimab in advanced cancers. Across the whole study: With ivuxolimab, an agonistic anti-OX40 (CD134) antibody, patients were treated. Each patient was given ivuxolimab into a vein every 2 weeks, at 0.01 to 10 mg/kg.

Study-level points and caveats: People who partly responded at 0.1-3.0 mg/kg had some of the least clonal expansion seen.

TCRdb keeps only in-frame clones here, not all; method: immunoSEQ multiplex PCR. The repertoire has more than 45,000 clones, approximately 89% of them found once; the top ten carry roughly 3%. As for this clone: Its specificity is not known.

The CDR3 is 15 amino acids. Germline V CDR1 and CDR2: ENHRY, SYGVKD. V lost 0 bases and J 2 bases, leaving 10 bases between the germline ends. The chain is built from TRBV10-3 and TRBJ1-1, with D perhaps TRBD1 (6 bases). The sequencing here drew on CD4+ or CD8+ T cells sorted from blood, taken in a trial of the OX40 agonist ivuxolimab. The source of this sequence is an adult with an advanced solid tumor such as melanoma, head and neck, liver or kidney cancer. CDR3 sequence: CAISESSGHNTEAFF. CDR3 in DNA: TGTGCCATCAGTGAGTCGTCGGGACATAACACTGAAGCTTTCTTT.